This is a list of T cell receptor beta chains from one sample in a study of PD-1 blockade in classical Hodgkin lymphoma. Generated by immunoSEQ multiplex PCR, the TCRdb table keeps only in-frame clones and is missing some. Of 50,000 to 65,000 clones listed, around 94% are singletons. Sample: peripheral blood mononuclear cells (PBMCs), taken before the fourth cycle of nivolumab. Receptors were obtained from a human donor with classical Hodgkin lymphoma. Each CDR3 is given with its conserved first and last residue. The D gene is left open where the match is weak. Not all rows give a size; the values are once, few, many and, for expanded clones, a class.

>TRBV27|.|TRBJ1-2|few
CASSLVGNYGYTF
TGTGCCAGCAGTTTAGTAGGGAACTATGGCTACACCTTC
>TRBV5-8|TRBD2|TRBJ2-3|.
CASSLGGAGVGNTQYF
TGTGCCAGCAGCTTAGGAGGAGCGGGAGTAGGAAATACGCAGTATTTT
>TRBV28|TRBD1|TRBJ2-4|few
CASRGGLGRGTKNIQYF
TGTGCCAGCAGAGGGGGCCTAGGACGTGGAACCAAAAACATTCAGTACTTC
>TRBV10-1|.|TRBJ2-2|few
CASSEVEAGELFF
TGCGCCAGCAGTGAGGTCGAAGCCGGGGAGCTGTTTTTT
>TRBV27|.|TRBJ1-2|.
CASSFEGTNYGYTF
TGTGCCAGCAGTTTCGAGGGGACTAACTATGGCTACACCTTC
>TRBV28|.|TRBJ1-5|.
CASSLSPPEGDQPQHF
TGTGCCAGCAGTTTATCTCCCCCCGAGGGGGATCAGCCCCAGCATTTT
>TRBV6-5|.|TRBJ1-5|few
CASSYSGVANQPQHF
TGTGCCAGCAGTTACTCGGGGGTGGCAAATCAGCCCCAGCATTTT
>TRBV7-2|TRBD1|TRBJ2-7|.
CASSSLRQGEYEQYF
TGTGCCAGCAGCTCCCTCCGCCAGGGGGAATACGAGCAGTACTTC
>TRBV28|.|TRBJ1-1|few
CASSPGTENTEAFF
TGTGCCAGCAGTCCCGGGACGGAGAACACTGAAGCTTTCTTT
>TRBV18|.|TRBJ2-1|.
CASSRDSYNEQFF
TGTGCCAGCTCACGGGACTCCTACAATGAGCAGTTCTTC
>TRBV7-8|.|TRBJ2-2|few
CASSLGSNTGELFF
TGTGCCAGCAGCTTAGGGTCGAACACCGGGGAGCTGTTTTTT
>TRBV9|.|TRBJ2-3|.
CASSFPGRSQYF
TGTGCCAGCAGCTTCCCTGGAAGGTCGCAGTATTTT
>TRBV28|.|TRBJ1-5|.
CASSFGGSMSNQPQHF
TGTGCCAGCAGTTTTGGGGGCTCAATGAGCAATCAGCCCCAGCATTTT
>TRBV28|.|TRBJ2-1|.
CASSAPTRQGGYEQFF
TGTGCCAGCAGTGCCCCAACCCGCCAGGGGGGGTATGAGCAGTTCTTC
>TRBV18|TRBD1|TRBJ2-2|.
CASSPTGTGPLGELFF
TGTGCCAGCTCACCGACCGGGACAGGACCCCTCGGGGAGCTGTTTTTT
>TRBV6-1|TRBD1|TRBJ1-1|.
CASSVNRGEWNTEAFF
TGTGCCAGCAGTGTTAACAGGGGCGAATGGAACACTGAAGCTTTCTTT
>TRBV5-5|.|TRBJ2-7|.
CASSLVAPAYEQYF
TGTGCCAGCAGCTTGGTGGCCCCAGCCTACGAGCAGTACTTC
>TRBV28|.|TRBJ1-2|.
CASSLEENYGYTF
TGTGCCAGCAGTTTGGAGGAGAACTATGGCTACACCTTC
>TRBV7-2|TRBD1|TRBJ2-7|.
CASSLVGTGNYEQYF
TGTGCCAGCAGCTTAGTAGGGACAGGGAACTACGAGCAGTACTTC
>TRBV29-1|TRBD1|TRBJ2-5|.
CSVDGKGQFQETQYF
TGCAGCGTTGATGGAAAGGGACAGTTTCAAGAGACCCAGTACTTC
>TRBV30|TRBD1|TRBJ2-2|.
CAWSAPREGARAGELFF
TGTGCCTGGAGTGCTCCCCGTGAGGGGGCGCGTGCCGGGGAGCTGTTTTTT
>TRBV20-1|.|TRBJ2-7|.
CSAREGLEQYF
TGCAGTGCTCGAGAGGGGCTCGAGCAGTACTTC
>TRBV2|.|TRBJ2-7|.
CASSTYEQYF
TGTGCCAGCTCAACCTACGAGCAGTACTTC
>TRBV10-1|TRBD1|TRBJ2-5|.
CASSESGQPQETQYF
TGCGCCAGCAGTGAGTCGGGACAGCCCCAAGAGACCCAGTACTTC
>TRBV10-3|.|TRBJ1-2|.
CAISESANYGYTF
TGTGCCATCAGTGAGTCCGCTAACTATGGCTACACCTTC
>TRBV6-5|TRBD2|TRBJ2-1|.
CASGGEGLHFEQFF
TGTGCCAGCGGCGGGGAGGGGTTACATTTTGAGCAGTTCTTC
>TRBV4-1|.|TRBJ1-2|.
CASSVNRDVNGYTF
TGCGCCAGCAGCGTCAACCGGGACGTTAATGGCTACACCTTC
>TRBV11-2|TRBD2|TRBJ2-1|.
CASSLFRWAGTSYNEQFF
TGTGCCAGCAGCTTGTTTCGGTGGGCGGGGACTAGCTACAATGAGCAGTTCTTC
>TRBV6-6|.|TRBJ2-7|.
CASMRGGRSYEQYF
TGTGCCAGCATGCGAGGCGGGCGGTCCTACGAGCAGTACTTC
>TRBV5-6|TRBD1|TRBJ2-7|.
CASSSYRGNEIHEQYF
TGTGCCAGCAGCTCCTACAGGGGGAACGAGATACACGAGCAGTACTTC
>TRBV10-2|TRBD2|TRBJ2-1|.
CASSEISGTYNEQFF
TGCGCCAGCAGTGAGATTAGCGGGACCTACAATGAGCAGTTCTTC
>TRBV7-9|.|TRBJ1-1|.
CASSPPGQPNTEAFF
TGTGCCAGCAGCCCCCCGGGGCAGCCCAACACTGAAGCTTTCTTT
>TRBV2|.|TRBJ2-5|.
CASSGPQETQYF
TGTGCCAGCAGTGGACCCCAAGAGACCCAGTACTTC
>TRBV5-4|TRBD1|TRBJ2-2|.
CASSLTSGTGRGGELFF
TGTGCCAGCAGCTTGACCTCCGGGACAGGGCGAGGCGGGGAGCTGTTTTTT
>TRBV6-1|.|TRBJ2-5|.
CASSGPLQKETQYF
TGTGCCAGCAGTGGACCCCTCCAAAAAGAGACCCAGTACTTC
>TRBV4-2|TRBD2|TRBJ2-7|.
CASSQVWASGSYEQYF
TGTGCCAGCAGCCAAGTTTGGGCTAGCGGGAGCTACGAGCAGTACTTC
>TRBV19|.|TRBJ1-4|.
CASSIPDGLNEKLFF
TGTGCCAGTAGTATACCGGACGGCTTGAATGAAAAACTGTTTTTT
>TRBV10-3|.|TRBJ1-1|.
CAISNGPRWAFF
TGTGCCATCAGTAACGGCCCTCGATGGGCTTTCTTT
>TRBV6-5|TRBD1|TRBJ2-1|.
CASSQTGGGNEQFF
TGTGCCAGCAGCCAGACAGGGGGTGGGAATGAGCAGTTCTTC
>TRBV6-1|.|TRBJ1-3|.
CASSGGAGNTIYF
TGTGCCAGCAGTGGCGGGGCGGGAAACACCATATATTTT
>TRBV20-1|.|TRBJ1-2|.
CSAKGIYGYTF
TGCAGTGCTAAAGGGATCTATGGCTACACCTTC
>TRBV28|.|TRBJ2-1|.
CASSLVAGGEQFF
TGTGCCAGCAGTTTGGTCGCTGGTGGTGAGCAGTTCTTC
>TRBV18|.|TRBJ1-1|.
CASSPRPLTEAFF
TGTGCCAGCTCACCACGCCCGCTCACTGAAGCTTTCTTT
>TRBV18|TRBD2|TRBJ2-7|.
CASSPGSGGAYEQYF
TGTGCCAGCTCACCAGGTAGCGGGGGGGCCTACGAGCAGTACTTC
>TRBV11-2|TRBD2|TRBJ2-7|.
CASSQDGGRGDEQYF
TGTGCCAGCAGCCAAGATGGCGGGAGGGGCGACGAGCAGTACTTC
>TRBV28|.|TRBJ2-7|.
CASSFLRSSYEQYF
TGTGCCAGCAGTTTCCTCCGGAGCTCCTACGAGCAGTACTTC
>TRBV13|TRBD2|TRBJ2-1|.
CASSFTGLAGANEQFF
TGTGCCAGCAGCTTCACCGGACTAGCGGGCGCCAATGAGCAGTTCTTC
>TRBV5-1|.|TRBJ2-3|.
CASRPGQSTDTQYF
TGCGCCAGCAGACCGGGACAAAGCACAGATACGCAGTATTTT
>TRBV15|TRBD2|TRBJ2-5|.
CATSLGTSEAETQYF
TGTGCCACCAGCCTGGGGACTAGCGAGGCGGAGACCCAGTACTTC
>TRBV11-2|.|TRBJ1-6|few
CASSLDSPLHF
TGTGCCAGCAGCTTAGATTCACCCCTCCACTTT
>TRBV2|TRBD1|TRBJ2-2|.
CASSLSTGYTGELFF
TGTGCCAGCAGTTTATCGACAGGGTACACCGGGGAGCTGTTTTTT